What follows describes a single T cell receptor (beta chain). Clones were sequenced by immunoSEQ multiplex PCR, and TCRdb holds only the in-frame ones, with some missing. The table records about 140,000 clones, approximately 84% of them present only once. The data were taken from a study of blood T cell repertoires in COVID-19. Sequencing input: peripheral blood. The source is a woman of 80 years or more in a cohort sampled during active or convalescent COVID-19.

This CDR3 is CASSPSHGTNEKLFF. The CDR3 DNA reads TGTGCCAGCAGCCCCAGCCACGGGACTAATGAAAAACTGTTTTTT. The V gene is TRBV4-2, the J gene TRBJ1-4; D is undetermined. V was clipped by 4 bases and J by 2 bases, with 11 bases between them. The CDR3 length is 15 residues. The germline CDR1 and CDR2 sequences are LGHNA and YNFKEQ.